There are many counts of the clone carrying this T cell receptor (beta chain). Germline V CDR1 and CDR2: SEHNR, FQNEAQ (reference sequence). The trim removed 5 bases at V and 6 bases at J, leaving 0 bases unmatched. The CDR3 length is 11 residues. This record comes from a study of regulatory T cells in long-lasting Graves disease. Sequencing libraries for TCR beta were prepared with iRepertoire HTBI primers and Arm-PCR of CDR3 regions. TCRdb re-derived calls from the multiplex PCR reads in MiXCR, one entry per CDR3 protein. The repertoire has around 400,000 distinct CDR3 sequences, 12% of them found once; the top ten carry 15% to 20%. This sample's time point: newly diagnosed GD, antithyroid drugs for less than 3 months. Researchers made the TCR library from RNA that was extracted from PBMCs. EDTA tubes received approximately 8.4 milliliters of collected peripheral blood. In addition, the sample was reused for a study of T cells in Graves' hyperthyroidism and ophthalmopathy.

Sequencing was performed on peripheral blood mononuclear cells (PBMCs), taken at new diagnosis, from a patient treated with antithyroid drugs. The clonotype was recovered from a young woman with Graves disease. This chain uses TRBV7-9 with TRBJ1-2; 7 bases line up with TRBD1. CDR3 protein: CASSGTDGYTF. Written as DNA, the CDR3 is TGTGCCAGCAGCGGGACAGATGGCTACACCTTC.